One and the same sample provided the 22 T cell receptor beta chains below, sequenced in a study of human T cells and chemical hapten exposure (dated by TCRdb to the early 2020s). During library preparation, unique molecular identifiers were attached to individual cDNA molecules so that TCRs could be counted quantitatively and reproducibly. The public reads were run again by TCRdb, first through fastp at Q25 and then through MiXCR, and only productive beta chains were kept. All rows with the same CDR3 protein become a single entry with the most common DNA and genes. This sample lists roughly 120,000 distinct CDR3 sequences; 8.5% were detected once. Together, the top ten hold approximately 1.5% of the sample. Total RNA was isolated from unfractionated whole blood collected in Tempus Blood RNA tubes. Sequencing used whole blood. Source of these receptors: a human donor in good health. Some clones in this sample may be carry-over from other donors' samples. Donor details come from another sample of the same person, matched by shared clones.

This clonotype was detected only a few times. J is TRBJ1-3 and V is TRBV5-1, with no clear D. Germline V gene sequence: CDR1 SGHRS, CDR2 YFSETQ. This CDR3 has 12 amino acids. Between the trimmed V and J ends, which lost 0 bases and 7 bases, there was a span of 5 bases. The CDR3 DNA is TGCGCCAGCAGCTTGGACCGGAACACCATATATTTT. Translation: CASSLDRNTIYF. Based on the CDR3 plus reference TRBV5-1 and TRBJ1-3, the full variable domain is KAGVTQTPRYLIKTRGQQVTLSCSPISGHRSVSWYQQTPGQGLQFLFEYFSETQRNKGNFPGRFSGRQFSNSRSEMNVSTLELGDSALYLCASSLDRNTIYFGEGSWLTVV.

This clonotype was observed a few times. The rearrangement joins TRBV7-2 to TRBJ2-3, with 14 bases matching TRBD2. The trim removed 4 bases at V and 3 bases at J, leaving 6 bases unmatched. The germline V gene has CDR1 SGHTA and CDR2 FQGNSA. The CDR3 sequence is 17 residues long. This CDR3 reads CASSYRLAGGFTDTQYF. The CDR3 coding sequence is TGTGCCAGCAGCTACAGACTAGCGGGGGGGTTTACAGATACGCAGTATTTT.

This chain links TRBV18 with TRBJ2-3, with D perhaps matching TRBD2 (6 bases). Germline CDR1 and CDR2: KGHSH and LQKENI. The CDR3 loop spans 15 amino acids. Trimming took 0 bases from V and 2 from J, leaving 9 bases between them. In DNA form, the CDR3 reads TGTGCCAGCTCACCACCGGACTACTACACAGATACGCAGTATTTT. This translates into CASSPPDYYTDTQYF.

This clonotype was seen a handful of times. This chain connects TRBV7-9 to TRBJ2-6; tentatively, D is TRBD1 (5 bases). The CDR3 totals 16 residues. In germline, CDR1 is SEHNR, CDR2 FQNEAQ (reference sequence). Trimming took 0 bases from V and 4 from J, leaving 10 bases between them. DNA of the CDR3: TGTGCCAGCAGCTTAGCAGGGGAAGCCGGGGCCAACGTCCTGACTTTC. Residues: CASSLAGEAGANVLTF.

The chain has TRBV19 and TRBJ2-7, with a tentative D call TRBD2 (5 bases). Trimming left V 5 bases short and J 4 bases short, with 18 bases between. Germline CDR1 LNHDA, CDR2 SQIVND (reference sequence). This CDR3 region has 15 residues. The CDR3 DNA follows: TGTGCCAGTAGTGAGACTGTGAACGGGGAATACGAGCAGTACTTC. This sequence encodes CASSETVNGEYEQYF.

The sample holds a few counts of this clonotype. The chain recombines TRBV4-1 with TRBJ2-1; TRBD2 matches 7 bases. CDR1 MGHRA and CDR2 YSYEKL come from the germline V gene. This CDR3 comprises 16 residues. After removal of 0 bases from V and 3 bases from J, the junction contained 5 bases not matched to a gene. CDR3: CASSQEYPGGYNEQFF. In DNA, the CDR3 is TGCGCCAGCAGCCAAGAATATCCGGGGGGCTACAATGAGCAGTTCTTC.

The CDR3 DNA reads as TGCAGTGCCAACTTAGCCGGGACTAGCTTAGACGAGCAGTACTTC. Amino acids: CSANLAGTSLDEQYF. V gene TRBV20-1 combines with J gene TRBJ2-7; 9 nucleotides agree with TRBD2. Germline V gives CDR1 DFQATT, CDR2 SNEGSKA (reference sequence). The ends lost 6 bases at V and 5 bases at J; junction bases unmatched: 14. This CDR3 region has 15 residues.

The chain carries TRBV9 and TRBJ2-3; 10 bases match TRBD1. This CDR3 spans 17 amino acids. Per the germline V gene, CDR1 is SGDLS and CDR2 is YYNGEE. With V trimmed by 3 bases and J by 5 bases, 12 bases remained unmatched. The CDR3 nucleotides read TGTGCCAGCAGCGAGACCGGGACAGGGGTGCGGGGAGATACGCAGTATTTT. It encodes CASSETGTGVRGDTQYF.

This clonotype was observed a few times. The V and J genes are TRBV11-2 and TRBJ1-5; D may be TRBD1 (5 bases). The CDR3 runs to 16 residues. V was cut by 1 base and J by 3 bases, with 13 bases left in between. Germline V CDR1 and CDR2: SGHAT, FQNNGV. This CDR3 is CASSLVRGQSNQPQHF. The CDR3 region has the DNA TGTGCCAGCAGCTTAGTCCGCGGACAATCCAATCAGCCCCAGCATTTT.

The chain uses TRBV12-3 or TRBV12-4 and TRBJ2-5; tentatively, D is TRBD1 or TRBD2 (5 bases each). Trimming took off 4 bases at V and 5 bases at J, with 20 bases between the two ends. There are 16 residues in the CDR3. The CDR3 spells CASSSPPAVRDETQYF. The DNA for the CDR3 is TGTGCCAGCAGTTCGCCTCCAGCGGTCCGGGACGAGACCCAGTACTTC.

The chain recombines TRBV20-1 with TRBJ2-3; no reliable D call. Trimming left V 6 bases short and J 9 bases short, with 10 bases between. Germline CDR1 and CDR2: DFQATT and SNEGSKA (reference sequence). CDR3 length: 10 residues. The CDR3 nucleotides are TGCAGTGCCCACCTAGGAACGCAGTATTTT. Translated, it gives CSAHLGTQYF.

The V gene is TRBV12-5, the J gene TRBJ2-1; 7 nucleotides align to TRBD2. The CDR3 runs to 19 residues. Germline assignment: CDR1 LGHNT and CDR2 FRNRAP. Trimming took 0 bases from V and 5 from J; bases not matched to a gene: 16. The CDR3: CASGLVRGLLQAVHNEQFF. For the CDR3, the DNA is TGTGCTAGTGGTTTGGTAAGGGGACTACTACAGGCGGTGCACAATGAGCAGTTCTTC.

There are many counts of this clonotype. This chain links TRBV6-1 with TRBJ2-1, with 10 nucleotides matching TRBD2. Germline CDR1 MNHNS, CDR2 SASEGT. The CDR3 is 15 amino acids. V lost 3 bases, J lost 6 bases, and 5 bases stayed unmatched. The CDR3 protein is CASSELAGVTNEQFF. The CDR3 region has the DNA TGTGCCAGCAGTGAGCTAGCGGGGGTTACCAATGAGCAGTTCTTC.

This clonotype appeared a few times. The V gene is TRBV7-2, the J gene TRBJ2-2, with 8 bases lining up with TRBD2. The CDR3 loop spans 15 amino acids. Trimming cost V 5 bases and J 4 bases; bases outside gene matches: 6. CDR1 and CDR2 (germline): SGHTA, FQGNSA. The CDR3 region has the DNA TGTGCCAGCAGCAAGAGCGGGGGTGGCACCGGGGAGCTGTTTTTT. Translated, it gives CASSKSGGGTGELFF. The full variable domain, its missing parts supplied by reference TRBV7-2 and TRBJ2-2, is GAGVSQSPSNKVTEKGKDVELRCDPISGHTALYWYRQSLGQGLEFLIYFQGNSAPDKSGLPSDRFSAERTGGSVSTLTIQRTQQEDSAVYLCASSKSGGGTGELFFGEGSRLTVL.

This clonotype has ten or more counts. The CDR3 loop reads CASSPKPGLAGALFF. CDR3 DNA sequence: TGTGCCAGCAGTCCAAAACCGGGACTAGCGGGAGCGTTGTTCTTC. V usage is TRBV12-3 or TRBV12-4 and J usage is TRBJ2-1; 14 bases line up with TRBD2. Trimming cost V 5 bases and J 15 bases; bases outside gene matches: 12. There are 15 residues in the CDR3.

This clonotype was detected only a few times. The V gene is TRBV4-3, the J gene TRBJ2-1; D uncertain. CDR3 length: 17 amino acids. V lost 0 bases, J lost 0 bases, and 12 bases lay in between. Germline V gives CDR1 LGHNA, CDR2 YSLEER. The CDR3 is CASSQDEGKSSYNEQFF. CDR3 bases: TGCGCCAGCAGCCAAGATGAAGGCAAGAGCTCCTACAATGAGCAGTTCTTC.

This clonotype was seen a handful of times. The CDR3 loop reads CATRETSGRAGTQYF. The CDR3 coding sequence is TGTGCCACCAGGGAAACTAGCGGGAGGGCCGGGACGCAGTATTTT. This chain links TRBV15 with TRBJ2-3; 13 bases are a match to TRBD2. The CDR3 sequence is 15 residues long. The V and J ends lost 6 bases and 9 bases, in that order; junction bases with no gene match: 9. The germline CDR1 and CDR2 sequences are LNHNV and YYDKDF (reference sequence).

The chain joins TRBV25-1 to TRBJ2-1; the D gene is possibly TRBD1 (6 bases). Germline V gene data show CDR1 as MGHDK and CDR2 as SYGVNS. This CDR3 comprises 18 residues. V dropped 2 bases and J dropped 9 bases, with 26 bases sitting between them. The CDR3: CASSEPDGVEWFRGEQFF. The CDR3 region has the DNA TGTGCCAGCAGTGAACCCGACGGGGTGGAATGGTTCAGGGGTGAGCAGTTCTTC.

This clonotype showed up many times. The chain joins TRBV5-1 to TRBJ2-7; weak D call: TRBD2 (5 bases). Germline V gene data show CDR1 as SGHRS and CDR2 as YFSETQ. Trimming took off 5 bases at V and 2 bases at J, with 11 bases between the two ends. The CDR3 consists of 13 residues. DNA for the CDR3: TGCGCCAGCAGTTCAGCGGTTACCTACGAGCAGTACTTC. It yields the protein CASSSAVTYEQYF.

In its sample, this clonotype was seen many times. The V call is TRBV27, the J call TRBJ1-1; no clear D. Germline V lookup: CDR1 MNHEY, CDR2 SMNVEV (reference sequence). The CDR3 covers 14 residues. V gave up 3 bases and J gave up 0 bases, with 8 bases separating them. CDR3 nucleotide sequence: TGTGCCAGCAGTTTGAAGGCATTGAACACTGAAGCTTTCTTT. It specifies CASSLKALNTEAFF.

This clonotype showed up many times. The chain recombines TRBV10-3 with TRBJ1-1, with 9 bases that match TRBD1. CDR3 length: 16 residues. The V gene end was trimmed by 0 bases and the J gene end by 1 base; junction bases not matched to a gene: 3. Germline loops: CDR1 ENHRY, CDR2 SYGVKD. The CDR3 bases are TGTGCCATCAGTGAGTCACAGGGGGCAGGGAACACTGAAGCTTTCTTT. Translated, it gives CAISESQGAGNTEAFF.

This clonotype was counted ten times or more. CDR3 DNA sequence: TGTGCCAGCAGCTTAAATGGAGAGACCCAGTACTTC. Translated, it gives CASSLNGETQYF. The V and J genes are TRBV7-2 and TRBJ2-5, with D hard to call. The CDR3 sequence is 12 residues long. Trimming pared 2 bases from V and 4 bases from J, leaving 5 bases between. Germline-derived CDR1 and CDR2 are SGHTA and FQGNSA.